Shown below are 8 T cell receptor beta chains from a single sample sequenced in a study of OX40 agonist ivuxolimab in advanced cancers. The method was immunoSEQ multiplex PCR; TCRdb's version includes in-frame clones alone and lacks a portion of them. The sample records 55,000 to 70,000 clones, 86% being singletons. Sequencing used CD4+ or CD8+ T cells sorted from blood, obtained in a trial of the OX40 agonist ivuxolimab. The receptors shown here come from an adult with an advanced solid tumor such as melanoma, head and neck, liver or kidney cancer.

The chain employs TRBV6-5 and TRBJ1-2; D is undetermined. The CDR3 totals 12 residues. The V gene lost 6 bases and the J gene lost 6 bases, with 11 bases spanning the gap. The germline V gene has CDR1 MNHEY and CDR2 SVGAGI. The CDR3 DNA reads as TGTGCCAGCAGAGGGTCCCTCGATGGCTACACCTTC. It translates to CASRGSLDGYTF.

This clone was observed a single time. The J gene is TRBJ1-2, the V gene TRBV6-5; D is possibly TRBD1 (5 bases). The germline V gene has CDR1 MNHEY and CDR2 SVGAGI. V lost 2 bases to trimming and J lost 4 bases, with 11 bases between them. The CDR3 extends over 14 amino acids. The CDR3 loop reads CASSYVRAGYGYTF. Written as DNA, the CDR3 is TGTGCCAGCAGTTACGTCAGGGCGGGCTATGGCTACACCTTC.

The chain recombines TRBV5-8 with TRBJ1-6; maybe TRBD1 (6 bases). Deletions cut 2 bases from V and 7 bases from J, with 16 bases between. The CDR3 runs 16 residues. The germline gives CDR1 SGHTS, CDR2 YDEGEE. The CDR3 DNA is TGTGCCAGCAGCTTATTTGCAGGGGCTCGGAATTCACCCCTCCACTTT. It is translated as CASSLFAGARNSPLHF.

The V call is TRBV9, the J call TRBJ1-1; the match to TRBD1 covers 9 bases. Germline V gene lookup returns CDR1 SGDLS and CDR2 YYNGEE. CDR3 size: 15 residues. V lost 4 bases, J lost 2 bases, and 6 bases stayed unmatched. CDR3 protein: CASSPRTGENTEAFF. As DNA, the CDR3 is TGTGCCAGCAGCCCCCGGACAGGGGAAAACACTGAAGCTTTCTTT. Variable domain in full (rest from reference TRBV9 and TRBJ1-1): DSGVTQTPKHLITATGQRVTLRCSPRSGDLSVYWYQQSLDQGLQFLIQYYNGEERAKGNILERFSAQQFPDLHSELNLSSLELGDSALYFCASSPRTGENTEAFFGQGTRLTVV.

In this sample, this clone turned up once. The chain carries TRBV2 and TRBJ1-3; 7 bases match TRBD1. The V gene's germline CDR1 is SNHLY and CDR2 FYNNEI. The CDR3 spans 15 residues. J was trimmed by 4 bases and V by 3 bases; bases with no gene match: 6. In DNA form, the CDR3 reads TGTGCCAGCAGTGACGAGGGGGCGAAAGGAAACACCATATATTTT. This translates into CASSDEGAKGNTIYF.

The CDR3, as DNA: TGTGCCAGCTCAGCGGAGGGGCGAGGTGGCTACACCTTC. Its translation: CASSAEGRGGYTF. The chain links TRBV18 to TRBJ1-2; D is perhaps TRBD1 (5 bases). The germline CDR1 and CDR2 sequences are KGHSH and LQKENI. The CDR3 spans 13 residues. The V gene lost 5 bases and the J gene lost 7 bases, with 14 bases spanning the gap.

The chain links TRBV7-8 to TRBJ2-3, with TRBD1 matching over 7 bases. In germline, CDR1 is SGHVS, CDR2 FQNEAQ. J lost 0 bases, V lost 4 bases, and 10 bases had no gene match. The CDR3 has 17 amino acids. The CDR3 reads CASSSRGRGTSTDTQYF. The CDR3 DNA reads TGTGCCAGCAGCTCCCGGGGCAGGGGGACCAGCACAGATACGCAGTATTTT.

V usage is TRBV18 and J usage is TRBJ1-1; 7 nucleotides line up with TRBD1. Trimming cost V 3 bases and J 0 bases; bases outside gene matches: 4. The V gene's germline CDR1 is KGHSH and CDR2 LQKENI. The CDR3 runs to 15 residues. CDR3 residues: CASSPMTGMNTEAFF. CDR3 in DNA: TGTGCCAGCTCACCCATGACAGGGATGAACACTGAAGCTTTCTTT.